What follows are 27 T cell receptor beta chains derived from one specimen sequenced in a study of beta chain features in type 1 diabetes. The authors reverse transcribed all of the isolated RNA, so sequencing captured expressed TCRB transcripts. Repertoires were generated with immunoSEQ multiplex PCR, while TCRdb's copy carries only in-frame clones and drops some. The sample lists around 340,000 clones; 15% to 20% were seen once. Specimen: naive CD4+ T cells from blood. These receptors originate from a woman between 18 and 29 years old in good health.

This clone was observed a handful of times. The V call is TRBV15, the J call TRBJ2-2; D unclear. Germline V lookup: CDR1 LNHNV, CDR2 YYDKDF (reference sequence). Trimming took 4 bases from V and 4 from J, leaving 10 bases between them. The CDR3 covers 14 residues. The CDR3 sequence is CATSTLSFTGELFF. DNA for the CDR3: TGTGCCACCAGCACTCTCTCCTTCACCGGGGAGCTGTTTTTT.

The CDR3 spells CSVLEYYEQYF. The CDR3 DNA follows: TGCAGCGTCTTAGAATACTACGAGCAGTACTTC. The chain is built from TRBV29-1 and TRBJ2-7, with unresolved D. CDR1 is SQVTM, CDR2 ANQGSEA, per germline. V dropped 6 bases and J dropped 3 bases, with 9 bases sitting between them. This CDR3 is built from 11 residues.

The chain joins TRBV6-5 to TRBJ2-4, with TRBD2 as a possible D gene (5 bases). Trimming shortened V by 6 bases and J by 6 bases, and 9 bases separated the two germline ends. The CDR3 sequence is 12 residues long. CDR1 and CDR2 from the germline V gene are MNHEY and SVGAGI. DNA for the CDR3: TGTGCCAGCAGAAGCGGAGGAAACATTCAGTACTTC. This translates into CASRSGGNIQYF.

This clone was counted between two and nine times. The genes are TRBV6-1 and TRBJ2-3; 14 nucleotides line up with TRBD2. Unmatched junction bases numbered 2, after V lost 4 bases and J lost 5 bases. Germline CDR1 and CDR2: MNHNS and SASEGT. CDR3 length: 15 amino acids. The DNA for the CDR3 is TGTGCCAGCAGTGCCGGGACTAGCGGGGGAGATACGCAGTATTTT. This codes for CASSAGTSGGDTQYF.

This clone came up a few times. The rearrangement uses TRBV30 and TRBJ2-3; weak D call: TRBD2 (7 bases). CDR1 is GTSNPN and CDR2 is SVGIG in the germline V gene (reference sequence). V gave up 4 bases and J gave up 5 bases, with 16 bases separating them. The length of the CDR3 is 14 residues. CDR3 sequence (DNA): TGTGCCTGGATCAACCGGGGGGCGATAGATACGCAGTATTTT. This translates into CAWINRGAIDTQYF.

J is TRBJ2-3 and V is TRBV30; a possible D gene is TRBD1 (6 bases). This CDR3 has 13 amino acids. Trimming stripped 6 bases from V and 0 bases from J, with 10 bases between. The V gene's germline CDR1 is GTSNPN and CDR2 SVGIG (reference sequence). The chain's CDR3 is CACGQGSTDTQYF. The CDR3 DNA sequence: TGTGCCTGCGGGCAGGGGAGCACAGATACGCAGTATTTT.

The chain joins TRBV5-4 to TRBJ1-2; 7 bases map to TRBD1. V trimming: 4 bases; J trimming: 2 bases; junction bases outside the gene matches: 2. The CDR3 extends over 13 amino acids. The germline gives CDR1 SGHNT, CDR2 YYREEE (reference sequence). The CDR3 here is CASSVQGNYGYTF. DNA for the CDR3: TGTGCCAGCAGCGTACAGGGGAACTATGGCTACACCTTC.

The J gene is TRBJ2-2, the V gene TRBV25-1, with D uncertain. Trimming removed 3 bases at V and 4 bases at J, with 9 bases between. This CDR3 has 14 amino acids. The germline V gene has CDR1 MGHDK and CDR2 SYGVNS. The CDR3 protein is CASSDRLSTGELFF. The CDR3 DNA reads as TGTGCCAGCAGTGACCGCTTGAGCACCGGGGAGCTGTTTTTT.

The chain has TRBV30 and TRBJ2-3, with TRBD2 matching 12 bases. The CDR3 is made up of 14 amino acids. CDR1 is GTSNPN and CDR2 is SVGIG in the germline V gene (reference sequence). V was pared by 6 bases and J by 4 bases, with 5 bases of the junction left unmatched. The chain's CDR3 is CACSSGGGPDTQYF. The CDR3 DNA is TGTGCCTGTTCTAGCGGGGGGGGCCCAGATACGCAGTATTTT.

This sequence joins TRBV2 and TRBJ2-5; weak D call: TRBD2 (6 bases). CDR1 is SNHLY, CDR2 FYNNEI, per germline. This CDR3 contains 13 residues. The V gene lost 1 base and the J gene lost 4 bases, with 7 bases spanning the gap. The CDR3 here is CASSEVGRETQYF. CDR3 DNA sequence: TGTGCCAGCAGTGAAGTCGGGAGAGAGACCCAGTACTTC.

This chain connects TRBV5-6 to TRBJ2-1, with 8 bases lining up with TRBD2. With V trimmed by 0 bases and J by 8 bases, 10 bases remained unmatched. Germline CDR1 is SGHDT and CDR2 is YYEEEE. The CDR3 is made up of 16 amino acids. CDR3 DNA sequence: TGTGCCAGCAGCTTGGTGTTTGCGAGCGGGAGATATGAGCAGTTCTTC. Translating it yields CASSLVFASGRYEQFF.

The chain recombines TRBV7-2 with TRBJ2-3, with 12 bases identical to TRBD2. This CDR3 is built from 16 residues. J lost 3 bases, V lost 5 bases, and 6 bases had no gene match. The germline gives CDR1 SGHTA, CDR2 FQGNSA. The CDR3 sequence is CASSPSGGALTDTQYF. Written as DNA, the CDR3 is TGTGCCAGCAGCCCTAGCGGGGGGGCCTTAACAGATACGCAGTATTTT.

The chain couples TRBV7-9 to TRBJ2-5; D perhaps matches TRBD1 (6 bases). V was clipped by 4 bases and J by 2 bases, with 11 bases between them. The CDR3 runs to 14 residues. Germline values: CDR1 SEHNR, CDR2 FQNEAQ (reference sequence). As DNA, the CDR3 is TGTGCCAGCAGCTATGGGACATCACAAGAGACCCAGTACTTC. This translates into CASSYGTSQETQYF.

This clone was picked up a small number of times. The chain combines TRBV18 with TRBJ1-2; the D is unclear. Germline V gives CDR1 KGHSH, CDR2 LQKENI. The V end lost 0 bases, the J end lost 5 bases, and 7 bases lay between the germline ends. The CDR3 has 13 amino acids. The CDR3, as DNA: TGTGCCAGCTCACCACCGGGCCGTTATGGCTACACCTTC. Protein product: CASSPPGRYGYTF.

This clone has a handful of counts. The chain joins TRBV5-1 to TRBJ2-3, with D hard to call. The V gene lost 4 bases and the J gene lost 1 base, with 13 bases spanning the gap. Germline V gene data show CDR1 as SGHRS and CDR2 as YFSETQ. CDR3 length: 15 residues. Here the CDR3 reads CASSTDIGGTDTQYF. CDR3 coding DNA: TGCGCCAGCAGCACCGACATCGGCGGCACAGATACGCAGTATTTT.

The V gene is TRBV27, the J gene TRBJ1-1; D gene ambiguous. Germline values: CDR1 MNHEY, CDR2 SMNVEV (reference sequence). This CDR3 is 13 amino acids long. V lost 4 bases to trimming and J lost 1 base, with 7 bases between them. The CDR3 coding sequence is TGTGCCAGCAGTTCTAATACGAACACTGAAGCTTTCTTT. It is translated as CASSSNTNTEAFF.

The chain has TRBV19 and TRBJ1-5, with 8 bases matching TRBD1. Germline V gene data show CDR1 as LNHDA and CDR2 as SQIVND (reference sequence). Trimming removed 8 bases from V and 5 bases from J; junction bases left unmatched: 11. The CDR3 runs to 15 residues. The CDR3 sequence: CASRRQGAGYQPQHF. CDR3 coding DNA: TGTGCCAGTCGGCGGCAGGGGGCCGGTTATCAGCCCCAGCATTTT.

V usage is TRBV5-1 and J usage is TRBJ2-6; TRBD2 matches at 8 bases. V lost 1 base and J lost 4; bases outside the gene matches: 10. The CDR3 is made up of 18 amino acids. Germline V gene sequence: CDR1 SGHRS, CDR2 YFSETQ. The CDR3 sequence is CASSLTTGRALGANVLTF. Written as DNA, the CDR3 is TGCGCCAGCAGCTTGACGACCGGGAGGGCCCTCGGGGCCAACGTCCTGACTTTC.

This clone was seen only a few times. V and J are TRBV2 and TRBJ2-7; TRBD1 might be the D (6 bases). The CDR3 contains 14 residues. Trimming pared 6 bases from V and 0 bases from J, leaving 12 bases between. CDR1 and CDR2 (germline): SNHLY, FYNNEI. CDR3 protein: CASRVGQSSYEQYF. Here the CDR3 DNA reads TGTGCCAGCAGGGTAGGACAGAGCTCCTACGAGCAGTACTTC. The full variable domain, completed using reference TRBV2 and TRBJ2-7, is EPEVTQTPSHQVTQMGQEVILRCVPISNHLYFYWYRQILGQKVEFLVSFYNNEISEKSEIFDDQFSVERPDGSNFTLKIRSTKLEDSAMYFCASRVGQSSYEQYFGPGTRLTVT.

The J gene is TRBJ2-3, the V gene TRBV5-4; TRBD1 matches 9 bases. Germline CDR1 is SGHNT and CDR2 is YYREEE (reference sequence). With V trimmed by 4 bases and J by 2 bases, 11 bases remained unmatched. The length of the CDR3 is 17 residues. CDR3 in amino acids: CASSPGGQGGFTDTQYF. The CDR3 DNA reads TGTGCCAGCAGCCCCGGGGGACAGGGAGGATTCACAGATACGCAGTATTTT.

The J gene is TRBJ2-3, the V gene TRBV7-9; 7 bases map to TRBD2. Germline V CDR1 and CDR2: SEHNR, FQNEAQ (reference sequence). The CDR3 is 15 residues long. The J segment lost 6 bases and the V segment lost 6 bases, leaving 12 bases of the junction unmatched. The CDR3 bases are TGTGCCAGCAGTTCCGGGACTAAGGTGACGGATACGCAGTATTTT. Protein product: CASSSGTKVTDTQYF.

The V gene is TRBV9, the J gene TRBJ1-4, with D tentatively TRBD1 (5 bases). CDR3 size: 15 residues. Per the germline V gene, CDR1 is SGDLS and CDR2 is YYNGEE. V lost 4 bases and J 8 bases, leaving 18 bases between the germline ends. CDR3 sequence reads: CASSLWGQGGEKLFF. The CDR3 DNA is TGTGCCAGCAGCTTGTGGGGTCAGGGCGGAGAAAAACTGTTTTTT. The entire variable domain, with the rest obtained from reference TRBV9 and TRBJ1-4, is as follows: DSGVTQTPKHLITATGQRVTLRCSPRSGDLSVYWYQQSLDQGLQFLIQYYNGEERAKGNILERFSAQQFPDLHSELNLSSLELGDSALYFCASSLWGQGGEKLFFGSGTQLSVL.

This clone came up a few times. This chain uses TRBV5-4 with TRBJ2-5; D gene ambiguous. Trimming removed 2 bases at V and 5 bases at J, with 10 bases between. Germline V lookup: CDR1 SGHNT, CDR2 YYREEE (reference sequence). CDR3 length: 13 amino acids. CDR3 in DNA: TGTGCCAGCAGCTTCCTAGTTGGGGAGACCCAGTACTTC. Protein sequence: CASSFLVGETQYF.

This clone appeared a few times. The CDR3 spells CASSQVWGGEYQETQYF. The CDR3 DNA sequence: TGTGCCAGCAGCCAAGTTTGGGGGGGAGAATACCAAGAGACCCAGTACTTC. This chain uses TRBV4-2 with TRBJ2-5; 7 bases line up with TRBD2. CDR3 length: 17 residues. J lost 0 bases, V lost 1 base, and 8 bases had no gene match. CDR1 and CDR2 from the germline V gene are LGHNA and YNFKEQ.

The chain combines TRBV7-9 with TRBJ2-7; TRBD2 agrees at 11 bases. The J segment lost 4 bases and the V segment lost 5 bases, leaving 7 bases of the junction unmatched. Germline V gene sequence: CDR1 SEHNR, CDR2 FQNEAQ (reference sequence). This CDR3 has 15 residues. In DNA form, the CDR3 reads TGTGCCAGCAGCCCGGGACTAGCGGAGATTTACGAGCAGTACTTC. Encoded protein: CASSPGLAEIYEQYF.

V and J are TRBV5-1 and TRBJ2-1; 10 nucleotides agree with TRBD2. CDR3 size: 14 residues. J gave up 12 bases and V 5 bases, and 11 bases lay outside the gene matches. Germline V gene lookup returns CDR1 SGHRS and CDR2 YFSETQ. The CDR3 is CASSSTSGRAMQFF. The CDR3 DNA reads TGCGCCAGCAGTTCAACCAGCGGGAGGGCCATGCAGTTCTTC.

The gene calls are TRBV29-1 and TRBJ2-7; TRBD2 agrees at 7 bases. The CDR3 length is 12 residues. Losses at the gene ends were 4 bases for V and 3 bases for J; bases not matched to a gene: 3. CDR1 is SQVTM, CDR2 ANQGSEA, per germline. This CDR3 is CSVGGGVYEQYF. The CDR3 DNA reads as TGCAGCGTTGGTGGGGGGGTCTACGAGCAGTACTTC.